This T cell receptor (beta chain) was sequenced during a study of blood T cell repertoires in COVID-19 (dated by TCRdb to about 2020). About the investigation overall: Samples from collaborators originated in the United States, Italy and Spain and spanned both the acute and convalescent phases of COVID-19. The material from the prospective study consisted of cDNA or gDNA derived from T cells, B-cell-depleted T cells, or PBMCs. Subjects who had been exposed to COVID-19, were actively infected with it, or had recovered from it provided the deeply sampled blood TCRbeta repertoires that made up the dataset. The repertoires were made available in a free public database intended to serve as a resource for research on the immune response to SARS-CoV-2. The samples were drawn from two sources: the first 160 participants of the ongoing ImmuneRACE study, and 950 to 1,500 subjects contributed by 6 global collaborators. Sample metadata almost always included a de-identified subject ID, COVID-19 status, age in years and sex. Where HLA class I and class II types were available, the types were taken from metadata supplied by the sample provider, not from assay-based typing.

In the prospective study, participants were roughly 18 to 90 years old, resided in 24 geographic areas of the United States, and were enrolled through a virtual design. Cohort assignment in the prospective study relied on participant-reported clinical history from a screening survey and a study questionnaire. In the prospective study, whole blood, serum and a nasopharyngeal or oropharyngeal swab were collected from each participant by mobile phlebotomists. Additional blood draws and questionnaires over an approximately two-month period could optionally be provided by prospective study participants. Before DNA extraction, blood samples from the prospective study were shipped at room temperature or frozen. Trimming leaves V shorter by 10 bases and J shorter by 2 bases, with the junction holding 14 bases beyond the gene matches. The germline V gene (reference sequence) supplies CDR1 MNHNY and CDR2 SVGAGI. The CDR3 runs 15 amino acids, cysteine and phenylalanine included. Just CDR3 DNA is preserved here, 45 bases in frame from base 1.

This clone has a handful of counts. Its antigen is not yet known. Base quality data are lacking; no much larger clone is found one base away. What the authors observed across the whole study: The quantity of clinical and demographic metadata differed by source and by participant and was supplied without curation.

TCRbeta CDR3 regions were amplified from genomic DNA using the immunoSEQ Assay, a bias-controlled multiplex PCR. On the authors' methods: The number of nucleated cells in each sample was estimated from the amplification of reference gene primers within the assay. To quantify the absolute abundance of each unique TCRbeta CDR3 rearrangement, sequence reads were collapsed and filtered. For each sample, productive Simpson clonality was calculated by taking the square root of Simpson's diversity index across productive rearrangements. Held by TCRdb, this immuneACCESS table contains in-frame sequences only and omits some clones. Under half of the omission traces to an unresolved V gene where checked; the cause of the rest is unknown. V and J calls and clone size follow that table, whereas D and trimming were derived from the DNA. For this sample the table gives 250,000 or so clones, of which 87% were detected only once. Jointly, the top ten make up approximately 2.8% of the sample.

The rearranged chain carries TRBV6-6 and TRBJ2-7; TRBD2 aligns with 7 central bases. The sample comprised PBMCs or T cells enriched from blood (not recorded which). The source of this sequence is a woman aged 25-40 years with acute COVID-19. CDR3 loop: CATIRGSGLTYEQYF. The sequenced DNA: TGTGCCACCATAAGGGGCTCGGGACTAACCTACGAGCAGTACTTC.